This entry lists 5 T cell receptor beta chains sequenced from one sample in a study of long-term antiretroviral therapy in people with HIV (dated by TCRdb to 2022 to 2024). The immunoSEQ hsTCRB v3.0 assay was used at survey level resolution to sequence the TRB variable region. Held by TCRdb, this immuneACCESS table contains in-frame sequences only and omits some clones. Under half of the omission traces to an unresolved V gene where checked; the cause of the rest is unknown. A total of tens of thousands of clones appear in this sample, around 76% of them only once. In total, the top ten clones hold more than 4% of the sample. Sample: unsorted PBMCs, taken 0.5 years after starting antiretroviral therapy. These receptor sequences come from a woman aged 40 to 55 with HIV.

CDR3 in amino acids: CASSLWTEKEQFF. CDR3 DNA: TGTGCCAGCAGCCTCTGGACGGAAAAAGAGCAGTTCTTC. This sequence joins TRBV5-5 and TRBJ2-1; no reliable D call. The CDR3 totals 13 residues. Germline V CDR1 and CDR2: SGHKS, YYEKEE (reference sequence). V was pared by 4 bases and J by 10 bases, with 15 bases between.

The V and J genes are TRBV6-6 and TRBJ2-3, with D perhaps assigned TRBD1 or TRBD2 (5 bases each). Germline CDR1 reads MNHNY; CDR2 reads SVGAGI (reference sequence). Trimming cost V 7 bases and J 0 bases, with 8 bases left between them. This CDR3 region has 13 residues. This chain's CDR3 is CASKGPSTDTQYF. For the CDR3, the DNA is TGTGCCAGCAAGGGACCAAGCACAGATACGCAGTATTTT.

The chain joins TRBV7-7 to TRBJ2-5, with D unresolved. The CDR3 extends over 14 amino acids. Deletions cut 5 bases from V and 5 bases from J, with 15 bases between. Germline V gene sequence: CDR1 SSHAT, CDR2 FNYEAQ (reference sequence). For the CDR3, the DNA is TGTGCCAGCAGCACAGACCCAGAGGAGGAGACCCAGTACTTC. Translation gives CASSTDPEEETQYF. The full variable domain, in which reference TRBV7-7 and TRBJ2-5 provide the parts outside the CDR3, is GAGVSQSPRYKVTKRGQDVTLRCDPISSHATLYWYQQALGQGPEFLTYFNYEAQPDKSGLPSDRFSAERPEGSISTLTIQRTEQRDSAMYRCASSTDPEEETQYFGPGTRLLVL.

The V gene is TRBV11-3, the J gene TRBJ1-3; no clear D. Germline V gives CDR1 SGHNT, CDR2 YENEEA. V gave up 5 bases and J gave up 0 bases, with 11 bases separating them. The CDR3 extends over 15 amino acids. The CDR3 loop reads CASSKGISSGNTIYF. As DNA, the CDR3 is TGTGCCAGCAGCAAGGGCATCAGCTCTGGAAACACCATATATTTT. The complete variable domain, with remaining parts taken from reference TRBV11-3 and TRBJ1-3, reads EAGVVQSPRYKIIEKKQPVAFWCNPISGHNTLYWYLQNLGQGPELLIRYENEEAVDDSQLPKDRFSAERLKGVDSTLKIQPAELGDSAVYLCASSKGISSGNTIYFGEGSWLTVV.

This clone has a single count. The gene calls are TRBV11-2 and TRBJ2-2; D perhaps matches TRBD1 (5 bases). Trimming stripped 6 bases from V and 7 bases from J, with 21 bases between. The germline V gene has CDR1 SGHAT and CDR2 FQNNGV. The CDR3 is 16 amino acids. The CDR3 nucleotides read TGTGCCAGCAGGCACTGGGGCAGGGTGCTTGACGGGGAGCTGTTTTTT. It yields the protein CASRHWGRVLDGELFF. The full variable domain, completed using reference TRBV11-2 and TRBJ2-2, is EAGVAQSPRYKIIEKRQSVAFWCNPISGHATLYWYQQILGQGPKLLIQFQNNGVVDDSQLPKDRFSAERLKGVDSTLKIQPAKLEDSAVYLCASRHWGRVLDGELFFGEGSRLTVL.